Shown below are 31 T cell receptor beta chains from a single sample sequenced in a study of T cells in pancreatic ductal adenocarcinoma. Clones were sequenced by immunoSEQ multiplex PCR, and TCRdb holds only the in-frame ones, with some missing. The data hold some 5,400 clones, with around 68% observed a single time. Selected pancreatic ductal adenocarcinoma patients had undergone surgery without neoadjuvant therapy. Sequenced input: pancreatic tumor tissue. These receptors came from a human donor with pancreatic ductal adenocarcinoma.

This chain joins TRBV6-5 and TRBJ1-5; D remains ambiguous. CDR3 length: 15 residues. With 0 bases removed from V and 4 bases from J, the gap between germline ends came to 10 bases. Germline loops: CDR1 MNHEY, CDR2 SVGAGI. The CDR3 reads CASSYSRQYNQPQHF. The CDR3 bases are TGTGCCAGCAGTTACTCGAGGCAGTATAATCAGCCCCAGCATTTT.

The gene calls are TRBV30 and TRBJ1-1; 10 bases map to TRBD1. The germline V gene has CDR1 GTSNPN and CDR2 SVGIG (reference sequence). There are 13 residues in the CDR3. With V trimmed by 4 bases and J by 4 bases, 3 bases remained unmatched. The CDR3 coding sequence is TGTGCCTGGAAAAGGACAGGGGGCACTGAAGCTTTCTTT. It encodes CAWKRTGGTEAFF.

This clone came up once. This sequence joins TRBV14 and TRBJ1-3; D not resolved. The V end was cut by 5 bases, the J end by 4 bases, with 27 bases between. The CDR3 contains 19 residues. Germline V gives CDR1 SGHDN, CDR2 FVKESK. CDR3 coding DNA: TGTGCCAGCAGCTGGCTACTCTACAAGGCGGGGTGGGTAGGAAACACCATATATTTT. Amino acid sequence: CASSWLLYKAGWVGNTIYF. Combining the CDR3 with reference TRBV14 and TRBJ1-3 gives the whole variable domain EAGVTQFPSHSVIEKGQTVTLRCDPISGHDNLYWYRRVMGKEIKFLLHFVKESKQDESGMPNNRFLAERTGGTYSTLKVQPAELEDSGVYFCASSWLLYKAGWVGNTIYFGEGSWLTVV.

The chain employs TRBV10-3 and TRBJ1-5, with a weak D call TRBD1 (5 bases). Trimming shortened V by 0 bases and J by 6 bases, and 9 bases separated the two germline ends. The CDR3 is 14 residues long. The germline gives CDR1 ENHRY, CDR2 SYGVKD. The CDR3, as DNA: TGTGCCATCAGTGAGTCGGGGGGGGGTCAGCCCCAGCATTTT. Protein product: CAISESGGGQPQHF.

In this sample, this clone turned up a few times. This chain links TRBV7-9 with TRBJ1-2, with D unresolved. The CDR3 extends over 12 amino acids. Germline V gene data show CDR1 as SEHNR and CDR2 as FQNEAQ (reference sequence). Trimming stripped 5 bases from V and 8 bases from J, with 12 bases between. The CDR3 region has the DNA TGTGCCAGCAGCCTATTTTCTGAGGGCTACACCTTC. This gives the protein CASSLFSEGYTF.

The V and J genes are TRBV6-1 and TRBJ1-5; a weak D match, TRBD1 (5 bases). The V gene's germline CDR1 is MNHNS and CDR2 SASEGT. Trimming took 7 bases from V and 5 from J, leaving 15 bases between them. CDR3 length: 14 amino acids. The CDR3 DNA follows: TGTGCCAGCACCGACACGGGCAGGGATCAGCCCCAGCATTTT. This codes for CASTDTGRDQPQHF.

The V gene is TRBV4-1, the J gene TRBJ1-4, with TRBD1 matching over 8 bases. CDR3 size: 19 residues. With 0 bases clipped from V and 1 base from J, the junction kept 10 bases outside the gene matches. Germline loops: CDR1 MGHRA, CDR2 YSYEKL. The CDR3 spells CASSQEAVRGPGTNEKLFF. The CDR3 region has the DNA TGCGCCAGCAGCCAAGAGGCAGTCAGGGGGCCAGGAACTAATGAAAAACTGTTTTTT.

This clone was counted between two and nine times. CDR3 DNA sequence: TGTGCCAGCAGCTGGGGACAGGGGGCAAGAAACGAGCAGTACTTC. Translating gives CASSWGQGARNEQYF. The gene calls are TRBV5-4 and TRBJ2-7, with TRBD1 matching 12 bases. Losses at the gene ends were 3 bases for V and 5 bases for J; bases not matched to a gene: 6. Per germline, CDR1 SGHNT and CDR2 YYREEE (reference sequence). The CDR3 sequence is 15 residues long. Supplemented by reference TRBV5-4 and TRBJ2-7, the full variable domain reads ETGVTQSPTHLIKTRGQQVTLRCSSQSGHNTVSWYQQALGQGPQFIFQYYREEENGRGNFPPRFSGLQFPNYSSELNVNALELDDSALYLCASSWGQGARNEQYFGPGTRLTVT.

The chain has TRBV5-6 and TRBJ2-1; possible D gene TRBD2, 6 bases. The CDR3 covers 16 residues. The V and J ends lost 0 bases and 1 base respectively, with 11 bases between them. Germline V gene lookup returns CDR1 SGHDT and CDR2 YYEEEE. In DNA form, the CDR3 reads TGTGCCAGCAGCTTGGCGGGGGAGTGGTCCTACAATGAGCAGTTCTTC. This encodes CASSLAGEWSYNEQFF.

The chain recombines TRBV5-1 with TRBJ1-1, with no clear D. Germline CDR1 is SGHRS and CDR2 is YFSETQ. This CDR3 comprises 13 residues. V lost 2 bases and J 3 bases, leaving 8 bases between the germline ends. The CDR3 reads CASSLKDYTEAFF. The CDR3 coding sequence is TGCGCCAGCAGCTTAAAAGACTACACTGAAGCTTTCTTT. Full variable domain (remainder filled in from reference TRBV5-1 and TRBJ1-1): KAGVTQTPRYLIKTRGQQVTLSCSPISGHRSVSWYQQTPGQGLQFLFEYFSETQRNKGNFPGRFSGRQFSNSRSEMNVSTLELGDSALYLCASSLKDYTEAFFGQGTRLTVV.

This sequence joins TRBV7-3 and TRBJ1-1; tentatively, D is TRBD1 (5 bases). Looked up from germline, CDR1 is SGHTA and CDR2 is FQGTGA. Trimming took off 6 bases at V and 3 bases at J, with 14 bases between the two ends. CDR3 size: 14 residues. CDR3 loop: CASSSTGGYTEAFF. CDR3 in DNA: TGTGCCAGCAGTTCAACAGGAGGGTACACTGAAGCTTTCTTT.

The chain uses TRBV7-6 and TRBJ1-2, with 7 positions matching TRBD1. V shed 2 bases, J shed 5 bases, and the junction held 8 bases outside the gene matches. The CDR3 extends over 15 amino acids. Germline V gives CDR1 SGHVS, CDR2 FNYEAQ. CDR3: CASSLIPGGQYGYTF. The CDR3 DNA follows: TGTGCCAGCAGCTTAATTCCAGGGGGGCAATATGGCTACACCTTC.

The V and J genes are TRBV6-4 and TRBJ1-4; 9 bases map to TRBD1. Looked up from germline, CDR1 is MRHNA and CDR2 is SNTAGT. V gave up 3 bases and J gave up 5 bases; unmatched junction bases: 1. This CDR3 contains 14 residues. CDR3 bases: TGTGCCAGCAGTGAAGGGACAGGGAATGAAAAACTGTTTTTT. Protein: CASSEGTGNEKLFF.

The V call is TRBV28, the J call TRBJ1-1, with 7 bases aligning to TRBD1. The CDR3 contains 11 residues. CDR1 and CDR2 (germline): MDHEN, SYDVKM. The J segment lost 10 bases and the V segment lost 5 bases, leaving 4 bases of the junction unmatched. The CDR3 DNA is TGTGCCAGCAGTCAGACAGGGCGAGCTTTCTTT. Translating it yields CASSQTGRAFF.

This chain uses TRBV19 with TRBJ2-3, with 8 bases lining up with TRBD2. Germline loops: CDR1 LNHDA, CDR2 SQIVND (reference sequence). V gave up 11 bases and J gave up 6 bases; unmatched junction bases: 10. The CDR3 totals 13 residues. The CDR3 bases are TGTGCCGCCGGAACGGGGGGGTGGGATACGCAGTATTTT. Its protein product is CAAGTGGWDTQYF.

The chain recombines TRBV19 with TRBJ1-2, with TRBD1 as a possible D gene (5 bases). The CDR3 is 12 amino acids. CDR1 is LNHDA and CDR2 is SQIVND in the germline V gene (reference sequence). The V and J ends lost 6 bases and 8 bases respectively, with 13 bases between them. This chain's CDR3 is CASRAQGKGYTF. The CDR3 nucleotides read TGTGCCAGTAGGGCCCAGGGCAAGGGCTACACCTTC.

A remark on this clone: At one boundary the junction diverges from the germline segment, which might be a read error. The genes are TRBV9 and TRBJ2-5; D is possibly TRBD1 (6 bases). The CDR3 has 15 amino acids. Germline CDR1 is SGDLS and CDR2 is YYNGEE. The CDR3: CASSVGTVTQGTQYF. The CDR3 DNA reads TGTGCCAGCAGCGTAGGGACAGTCACCCAAGGGACCCAGTACTTC. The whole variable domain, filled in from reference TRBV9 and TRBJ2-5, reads DSGVTQTPKHLITATGQRVTLRCSPRSGDLSVYWYQQSLDQGLQFLIQYYNGEERAKGNILERFSAQQFPDLHSELNLSSLELGDSALYFCASSVGTVTQGTQYFGPGTRLLVL.

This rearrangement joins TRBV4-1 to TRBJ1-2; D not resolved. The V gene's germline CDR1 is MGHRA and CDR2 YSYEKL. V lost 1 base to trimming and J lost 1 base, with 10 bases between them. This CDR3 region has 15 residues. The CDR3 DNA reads TGCGCCAGCAGCCAAGCGGAGGGTTTTAACTATGGCTACACCTTC. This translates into CASSQAEGFNYGYTF.

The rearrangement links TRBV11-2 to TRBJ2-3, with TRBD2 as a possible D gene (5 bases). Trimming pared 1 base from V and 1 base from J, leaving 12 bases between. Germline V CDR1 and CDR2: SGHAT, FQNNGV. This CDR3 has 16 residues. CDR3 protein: CASSLGVNSGTDTQYF. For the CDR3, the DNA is TGTGCCAGCAGCTTAGGGGTGAATAGCGGCACAGATACGCAGTATTTT.

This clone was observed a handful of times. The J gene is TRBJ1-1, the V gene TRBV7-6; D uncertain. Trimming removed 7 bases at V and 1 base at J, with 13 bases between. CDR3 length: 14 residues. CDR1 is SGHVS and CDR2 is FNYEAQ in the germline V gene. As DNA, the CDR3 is TGTGCCAGCAAGTTGAACGGGAAGAACACTGAAGCTTTCTTT. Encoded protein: CASKLNGKNTEAFF. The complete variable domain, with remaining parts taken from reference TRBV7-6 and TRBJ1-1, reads GAGVSQSPRYKVTKRGQDVALRCDPISGHVSLYWYRQALGQGPEFLTYFNYEAQQDKSGLPNDRFSAERPEGSISTLTIQRTEQRDSAMYRCASKLNGKNTEAFFGQGTRLTVV.

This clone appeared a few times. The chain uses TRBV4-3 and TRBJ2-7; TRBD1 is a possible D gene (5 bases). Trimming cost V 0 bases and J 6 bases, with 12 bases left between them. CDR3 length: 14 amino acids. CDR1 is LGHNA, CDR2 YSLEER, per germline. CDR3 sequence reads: CASSQDQNRLEQYF. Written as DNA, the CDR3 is TGCGCCAGCAGCCAAGATCAAAACAGGCTCGAGCAGTACTTC.

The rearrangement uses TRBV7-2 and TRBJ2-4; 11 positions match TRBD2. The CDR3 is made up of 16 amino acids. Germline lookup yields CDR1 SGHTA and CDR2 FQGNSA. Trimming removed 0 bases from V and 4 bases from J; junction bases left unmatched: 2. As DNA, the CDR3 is TGTGCCAGCAGCTTAGCTAGCGGGGGGGCGAAAAACATTCAGTACTTC. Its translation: CASSLASGGAKNIQYF.

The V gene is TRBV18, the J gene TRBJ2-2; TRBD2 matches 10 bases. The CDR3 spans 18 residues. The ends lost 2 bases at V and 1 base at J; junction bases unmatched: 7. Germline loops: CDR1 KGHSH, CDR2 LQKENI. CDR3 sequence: CASSPTLAGEWNTGELFF. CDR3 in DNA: TGTGCCAGCTCACCAACCCTAGCGGGGGAATGGAACACCGGGGAGCTGTTTTTT.

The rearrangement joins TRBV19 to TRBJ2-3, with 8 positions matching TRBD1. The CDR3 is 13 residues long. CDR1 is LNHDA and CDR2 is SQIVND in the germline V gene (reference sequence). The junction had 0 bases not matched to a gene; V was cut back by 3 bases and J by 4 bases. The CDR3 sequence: CASSMDRADTQYF. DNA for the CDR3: TGTGCCAGTAGTATGGACAGGGCAGATACGCAGTATTTT.

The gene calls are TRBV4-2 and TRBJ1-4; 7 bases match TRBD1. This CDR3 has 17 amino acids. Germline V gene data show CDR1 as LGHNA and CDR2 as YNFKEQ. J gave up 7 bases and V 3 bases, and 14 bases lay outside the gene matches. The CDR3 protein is CASSQISTGKAGEKLFF. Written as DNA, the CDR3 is TGTGCCAGCAGCCAGATCTCGACAGGGAAGGCGGGTGAAAAACTGTTTTTT.

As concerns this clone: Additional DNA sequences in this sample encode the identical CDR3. CDR3 bases: TGTGCCAGCAGCCCCCCCGGAACAGGGTTCTACTATGGCTACACCTTC. It encodes CASSPPGTGFYYGYTF. The chain joins TRBV7-9 to TRBJ1-2, with TRBD1 as a possible D gene (6 bases). Germline CDR1 SEHNR, CDR2 FQNEAQ (reference sequence). This CDR3 comprises 16 residues. V lost 5 bases and J lost 3, with 19 bases in between.

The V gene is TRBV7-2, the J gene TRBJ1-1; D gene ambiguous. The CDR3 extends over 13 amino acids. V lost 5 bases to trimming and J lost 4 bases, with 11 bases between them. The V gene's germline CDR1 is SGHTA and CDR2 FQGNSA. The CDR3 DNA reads TGTGCCAGCAGCAGAGAGGAGTTCACTGAAGCTTTCTTT. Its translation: CASSREEFTEAFF.

Here the CDR3 reads CASSQDPAGYNEQFF. The CDR3 DNA sequence: TGTGCCAGCAGCCAAGATCCTGCGGGGTACAATGAGCAGTTCTTC. This chain joins TRBV4-2 and TRBJ2-1, with D possibly matching TRBD2 (6 bases). The germline V gene encodes CDR1 LGHNA and CDR2 YNFKEQ. V lost 0 bases to trimming and J lost 4 bases, with 10 bases between them. This CDR3 contains 15 residues.

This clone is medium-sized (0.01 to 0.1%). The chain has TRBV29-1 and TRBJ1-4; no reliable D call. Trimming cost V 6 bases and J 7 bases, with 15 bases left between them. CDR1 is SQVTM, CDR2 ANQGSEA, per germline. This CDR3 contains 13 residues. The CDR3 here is CSVTRGVSEKLFF. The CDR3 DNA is TGCAGCGTGACTCGGGGAGTAAGTGAAAAACTGTTTTTT. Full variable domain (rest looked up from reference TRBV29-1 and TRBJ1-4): SAVISQKPSRDICQRGTSLTIQCQVDSQVTMMFWYRQQPGQSLTLIATANQGSEATYESGFVIDKFPISRPNLTFSTLTVSNMSPEDSSIYLCSVTRGVSEKLFFGSGTQLSVL.

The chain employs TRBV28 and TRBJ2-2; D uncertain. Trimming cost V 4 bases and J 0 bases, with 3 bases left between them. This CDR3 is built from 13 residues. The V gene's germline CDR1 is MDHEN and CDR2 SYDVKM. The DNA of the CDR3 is TGTGCCAGCAGTTCCGCGAACACCGGGGAGCTGTTTTTT. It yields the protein CASSSANTGELFF. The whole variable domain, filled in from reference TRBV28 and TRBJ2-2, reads DVKVTQSSRYLVKRTGEKVFLECVQDMDHENMFWYRQDPGLGLRLIYFSYDVKMKEKGDIPEGYSVSREKKERFSLILESASTNQTSMYLCASSSANTGELFFGEGSRLTVL.

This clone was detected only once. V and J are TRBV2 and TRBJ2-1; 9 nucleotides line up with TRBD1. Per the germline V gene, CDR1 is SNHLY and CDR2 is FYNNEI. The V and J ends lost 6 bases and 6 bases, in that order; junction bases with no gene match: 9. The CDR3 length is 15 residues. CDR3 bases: TGTGCCAGCAGGGAGGGACAGGGTACGTTCAATGAGCAGTTCTTC. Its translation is CASREGQGTFNEQFF. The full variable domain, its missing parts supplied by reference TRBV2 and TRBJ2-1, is EPEVTQTPSHQVTQMGQEVILRCVPISNHLYFYWYRQILGQKVEFLVSFYNNEISEKSEIFDDQFSVERPDGSNFTLKIRSTKLEDSAMYFCASREGQGTFNEQFFGPGTRLTVL.